The next 23 T cell receptor beta chains were all read from a single sample in a study of CD8 T cells in ankylosing spondylitis. TCRdb re-derived calls from the 5' RACE reads in MiXCR, one entry per CDR3 protein. Among about 230,000 distinct CDR3 sequences, around 8% were seen once, and the ten largest hold around 5.1%. The specimen was blood, either unsorted or a sorted T cell fraction (not recorded which). All receptors come from a female donor with ankylosing spondylitis or in good health (not recorded which).

The V gene is TRBV18, the J gene TRBJ2-1; maybe TRBD2 (6 bases). CDR1 and CDR2 from the germline V gene are KGHSH and LQKENI. V gave up 3 bases and J gave up 4 bases, with 10 bases separating them. The CDR3 covers 14 residues. The CDR3 protein is CASSPAGNYNEQFF. For the CDR3, the DNA is TGTGCCAGCTCACCTGCGGGGAATTACAATGAGCAGTTCTTC.

This clonotype came up many times. The rearrangement uses TRBV5-6 and TRBJ2-1, with a tentative D call TRBD2 (5 bases). CDR1 and CDR2 (germline): SGHDT, YYEEEE. Between the trimmed V and J ends, which lost 5 bases and 2 bases, there was a span of 17 bases. The CDR3 extends over 16 amino acids. The CDR3 region is CASRQLRAAAYNEQFF. The CDR3, as DNA: TGTGCCAGCAGACAACTAAGAGCGGCAGCCTACAATGAGCAGTTCTTC. Full variable domain (remainder filled in from reference TRBV5-6 and TRBJ2-1): DAGVTQSPTHLIKTRGQQVTLRCSPKSGHDTVSWYQQALGQGPQFIFQYYEEEERQRGNFPDRFSGHQFPNYSSELNVNALLLGDSALYLCASRQLRAAAYNEQFFGPGTRLTVL.

V is TRBV7-9 and J is TRBJ2-1, with TRBD2 matching 8 bases. V gave up 1 base and J gave up 15 bases; unmatched junction bases: 5. Germline loops: CDR1 SEHNR, CDR2 FQNEAQ (reference sequence). The CDR3 length is 12 residues. CDR3 DNA: TGTGCCAGCAGCTTAGGTTCGCGGGAGGTGTTCTTC. Encoded protein: CASSLGSREVFF.

This chain joins TRBV5-1 and TRBJ1-6, with D uncertain. The germline gives CDR1 SGHRS, CDR2 YFSETQ. Between the trimmed V and J ends, which lost 2 bases and 9 bases, there was a span of 12 bases. The CDR3 is 14 amino acids. This chain's CDR3 is CASSFGQEGSPLHF. DNA for the CDR3: TGCGCCAGCAGCTTCGGGCAGGAAGGTTCACCCCTCCACTTT.

This clonotype was seen at least ten times. J is TRBJ2-7 and V is TRBV12-3 or TRBV12-4; 9 bases align to TRBD1. The CDR3 is 13 amino acids. The junction had 6 bases not matched to a gene; V was cut back by 5 bases and J by 7 bases. The CDR3 nucleotides are TGTGCCAGCAGTCTCTACAGGGGGCGGGAGCAGTACTTC. This encodes CASSLYRGREQYF.

In the case of this clonotype: An end of the junction differs from the germline gene, which may be a read error. CDR3 sequence reads: CCARRIWASGRGETQYF. The CDR3 bases are TGCTGTGCTAGAAGGATTTGGGCTAGCGGGAGAGGAGAGACCCAGTACTTC. The rearrangement uses TRBV20-1 and TRBJ2-5, with TRBD2 identical over 10 bases. There are 17 residues in the CDR3. CDR1 DFQATT and CDR2 SNEGSKA come from the germline V gene (reference sequence).

Many counts were recorded for this clonotype. The chain uses TRBV20-1 and TRBJ2-3; no reliable D call. Germline V gives CDR1 DFQATT, CDR2 SNEGSKA (reference sequence). The CDR3 contains 16 residues. Trimming took 0 bases from V and 2 from J, leaving 15 bases between them. The CDR3 reads CSARDMVGFATDTQYF. The CDR3 region has the DNA TGCAGTGCTAGAGATATGGTCGGCTTTGCCACAGATACGCAGTATTTT.

This clonotype has a count of ten or more. This sequence joins TRBV12-3 or TRBV12-4 and TRBJ1-1; the D gene is possibly TRBD1 (5 bases). This CDR3 spans 13 amino acids. Trimming left V 6 bases short and J 4 bases short, with 12 bases between. CDR3 DNA: TGTGCCAGCAGCCGAGCCCAGGGCACTGAAGCTTTCTTT. Protein sequence: CASSRAQGTEAFF.

This clonotype has more than one count but fewer than ten. The V call is TRBV18, the J call TRBJ2-6, with D perhaps being TRBD1 or TRBD2 (5 bases each). The V end was cut by 1 base, the J end by 0 bases, with 7 bases between. CDR1 and CDR2 (germline): KGHSH, LQKENI. The CDR3 has 16 residues. In DNA, the CDR3 is TGTGCCAGCTCACCACAGGGGAGCTCTGGGGCCAACGTCCTGACTTTC. This encodes CASSPQGSSGANVLTF. Drawing the rest from reference TRBV18 and TRBJ2-6, the complete variable domain is NAGVMQNPRHLVRRRGQEARLRCSPMKGHSHVYWYRQLPEEGLKFMVYLQKENIIDESGMPKERFSAEFPKEGPSILRIQQVVRGDSAAYFCASSPQGSSGANVLTFGAGSRLTVL.

This clonotype was observed a handful of times. The rearrangement links TRBV4-2 to TRBJ2-7; perhaps TRBD1 as D (6 bases). This CDR3 has 14 residues. The V and J ends lost 4 bases and 2 bases respectively, with 12 bases between them. Germline V gives CDR1 LGHNA, CDR2 YNFKEQ. DNA of the CDR3: TGTGCCAGCAGCCCCACAGGGTTCCCCTACGAGCAGTACTTC. Its translation is CASSPTGFPYEQYF.

The rearrangement joins TRBV7-2 to TRBJ2-7, with TRBD1 matching over 7 bases. This CDR3 contains 14 residues. Trimming at V came to 3 bases and at J to 2 bases, leaving 4 bases not matched to a gene. Germline-derived CDR1 and CDR2 are SGHTA and FQGNSA. The DNA of the CDR3 is TGTGCCAGCAGCTTGAACAGGGGCGCCTACGAGCAGTACTTC. Protein sequence: CASSLNRGAYEQYF.

This clonotype was observed at least ten times. This chain links TRBV11-2 with TRBJ2-3, with 8 positions matching TRBD2. Germline V gene lookup returns CDR1 SGHAT and CDR2 FQNNGV. The CDR3 loop spans 14 amino acids. V shed 4 bases and J 3 bases; nucleotides not matched to a gene: 3. The CDR3 region is CASSSGTRTDTQYF. CDR3 in DNA: TGTGCCAGCAGCTCCGGGACTAGGACAGATACGCAGTATTTT.

This clonotype has a count of ten or more. The genes are TRBV5-6 and TRBJ2-1; 8 bases map to TRBD2. The CDR3 is 14 amino acids. V shed 5 bases, J shed 9 bases, and the junction held 10 bases outside the gene matches. Looked up from germline, CDR1 is SGHDT and CDR2 is YYEEEE. The CDR3 region is CASRAGTSEGEQFF. The CDR3 DNA reads TGTGCCAGCAGGGCCGGGACTAGTGAGGGTGAGCAGTTCTTC. The full variable domain, rest sourced from reference TRBV5-6 and TRBJ2-1, is DAGVTQSPTHLIKTRGQQVTLRCSPKSGHDTVSWYQQALGQGPQFIFQYYEEEERQRGNFPDRFSGHQFPNYSSELNVNALLLGDSALYLCASRAGTSEGEQFFGPGTRLTVL.

The table lists this clonotype with many counts. This chain connects TRBV29-1 to TRBJ2-1; D remains unclear. The CDR3 is 13 residues long. V was pared by 7 bases and J by 4 bases, with 14 bases between. CDR1 SQVTM and CDR2 ANQGSEA come from the germline V gene. Here the CDR3 DNA reads TGCAGCGCCCCCAGAGGACGGTACAATGAGCAGTTCTTC. This encodes CSAPRGRYNEQFF.

This clonotype was detected many times. The chain employs TRBV6-5 and TRBJ1-2; 8 nucleotides line up with TRBD1. The trim removed 0 bases at V and 5 bases at J, leaving 8 bases unmatched. The CDR3 sequence is 16 residues long. Germline V gene data show CDR1 as MNHEY and CDR2 as SVGAGI. In DNA, the CDR3 is TGTGCCAGCAGTTACTCGATGGACAGGGTCGGTTATGGCTACACCTTC. This translates into CASSYSMDRVGYGYTF.

Many counts were recorded for this clonotype. This CDR3 reads CASSSLEYEQYF. The CDR3 DNA reads as TGTGCCAGCAGTTCCCTAGAATACGAGCAGTACTTC. The chain is built from TRBV6-2 or TRBV6-3 and TRBJ2-7; D is unclear. CDR3 length: 12 amino acids. Germline-derived CDR1 and CDR2 are MNHEY and SVGEGT. Trimming removed 4 bases at V and 4 bases at J, with 8 bases between.

The genes are TRBV11-2 and TRBJ2-7; TRBD2 agrees at 9 bases. Germline CDR1 is SGHAT and CDR2 is FQNNGV. The CDR3 totals 16 residues. The junction had 9 bases not matched to a gene; V was cut back by 3 bases and J by 3 bases. Here the CDR3 reads CASSFPGSGRYYEQYF. The CDR3 nucleotides are TGTGCCAGCAGCTTCCCGGGTAGCGGGAGATACTACGAGCAGTACTTC.

The table lists this clonotype with a few counts. The chain joins TRBV11-2 to TRBJ2-3; 7 bases agree with TRBD2. Germline V lookup: CDR1 SGHAT, CDR2 FQNNGV. V gave up 0 bases and J gave up 1 base; unmatched junction bases: 7. The CDR3 consists of 17 residues. The CDR3 sequence: CASSLDRLADRTDTQYF. CDR3 nucleotides: TGTGCCAGCAGCTTAGATCGGCTAGCGGATCGCACAGATACGCAGTATTTT.

Turning to this clonotype: Since no conserved phenylalanine or tryptophan closes the CDR3, a read error is the likely cause. The V call is TRBV7-2, the J call TRBJ2-1, with 8 nucleotides matching TRBD2. CDR1 is SGHTA and CDR2 is FQGNSA in the germline V gene. The length of the CDR3 is 15 residues. CDR3 DNA sequence: TGTGCCAGCAGTTCTGGGACTAGTGGGTACACTGAGCAGTTCCTC. It specifies CASSSGTSGYTEQFL.

This clonotype was detected ten times or more. CDR3 nucleotides: TGCAGTGCTAGAGGTCTAGCGGGAGAGAATGAGCAGTTCTTC. Its protein is CSARGLAGENEQFF. The chain is built from TRBV20-1 and TRBJ2-1; 10 positions agree with TRBD2. CDR3 length: 14 amino acids. Germline trimming cut 1 base from V and 7 bases from J; bases unmatched to any gene: 4. Per germline, CDR1 DFQATT and CDR2 SNEGSKA (reference sequence).

The CDR3 DNA is TGTGCCAGCAGCCTCAAGGCGGGGTCGGGGACCGGGGAGCTGTTTTTT. Its translation is CASSLKAGSGTGELFF. The rearrangement joins TRBV7-6 to TRBJ2-2, with D perhaps matching TRBD2 (6 bases). CDR1 and CDR2 from the germline V gene are SGHVS and FNYEAQ. CDR3 length: 16 residues. The V gene lost 5 bases and the J gene lost 5 bases, with 18 bases spanning the gap.

The CDR3 protein is CSANPDSANTGELFF. The CDR3 region has the DNA TGCAGTGCTAACCCCGATTCCGCGAACACCGGGGAGCTGTTTTTT. The V gene is TRBV20-1, the J gene TRBJ2-2; D is unclear. CDR1 is DFQATT and CDR2 is SNEGSKA in the germline V gene (reference sequence). The V gene lost 4 bases and the J gene lost 0 bases, with 12 bases spanning the gap. The CDR3 length is 15 residues.

This clonotype was counted at least ten times. The chain is built from TRBV5-6 and TRBJ2-5, with TRBD2 matching over 15 bases. CDR1 is SGHDT and CDR2 is YYEEEE in the germline V gene. The length of the CDR3 is 17 residues. V trimming: 6 bases; J trimming: 4 bases; junction bases outside the gene matches: 10. The CDR3 DNA reads as TGTGCCAGCATCAGGACTAGCGGGAGGGCCTCGGGAGAGACCCAGTACTTC. Its protein product is CASIRTSGRASGETQYF.